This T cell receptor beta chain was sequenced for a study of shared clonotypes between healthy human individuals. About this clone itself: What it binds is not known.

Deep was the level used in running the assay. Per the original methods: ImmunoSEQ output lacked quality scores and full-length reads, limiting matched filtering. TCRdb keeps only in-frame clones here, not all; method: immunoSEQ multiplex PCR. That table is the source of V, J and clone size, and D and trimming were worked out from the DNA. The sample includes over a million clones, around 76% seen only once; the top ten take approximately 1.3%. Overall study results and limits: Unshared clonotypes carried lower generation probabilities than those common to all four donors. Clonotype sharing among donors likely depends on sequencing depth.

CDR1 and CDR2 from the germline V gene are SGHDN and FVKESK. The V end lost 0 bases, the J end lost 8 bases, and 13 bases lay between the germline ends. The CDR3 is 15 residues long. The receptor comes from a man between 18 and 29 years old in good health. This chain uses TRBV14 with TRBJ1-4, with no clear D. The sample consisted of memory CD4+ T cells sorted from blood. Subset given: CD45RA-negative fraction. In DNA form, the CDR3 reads TGTGCCAGCAGCCAAGATAACTCTCGCCGGGAAAAACTGTTTTTT. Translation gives CASSQDNSRREKLFF.